This T cell receptor (beta chain) was obtained from a study of cytomegalovirus exposure and HLA in healthy donors. General study findings and limits: Three chains linked to CMV were shown in vitro to be specific for CMV antigens. Rarity held for most TCR sequences, but there were some public TCRs that occurred in many donors. Previous analysis showed most TCR beta V segments were productive about 87% or about 30% of the time.

The PCR made use of 60 Vbeta and 13 Jbeta primers. The repertoire was sequenced with immunoSEQ multiplex PCR; TCRdb's copy has only in-frame clones and lacks some. The table includes 80,000 or so clones, over 65% detected once. On this clone itself: What it binds is not known.

Germline values: CDR1 SGHNT, CDR2 YYREEE (reference sequence). Trimming at V came to 9 bases and at J to 5 bases, leaving 8 bases not matched to a gene. The CDR3 length is 13 residues. The chain combines TRBV5-4 with TRBJ1-2; 9 nucleotides match TRBD1. The sequence derives from a man aged 35 to 55 in good health and CMV-seronegative. Sequencing was carried out using PBMCs. As DNA, the CDR3 is TGTGCCACTAACAGGGGGCGCCAGTATGGCTACACCTTC. It codes for CATNRGRQYGYTF.